Listed below are T cell receptor beta chains from one sample, sequenced in a study of cytomegalovirus exposure and HLA in healthy donors. Generated by immunoSEQ multiplex PCR, the TCRdb table keeps only in-frame clones and is missing some. The sample records about 170,000 clones, over 70% being singletons. The specimen sequenced was PBMCs. These receptors originate from a boy between 2 and 10 years old in good health and CMV-seronegative. The conserved cysteine and the conserved F or W are not part of the CDR3 here.

V: TRBV5-4; CDR3: ASQDRGQGYT
V: TRBV29-1; CDR3: STLAGGLYNEQF
V: TRBV11-3; CDR3: ASSFRRDTEAF
V: TRBV9; CDR3: ASTVNAYGVGKNIQY
V: TRBV5-6; CDR3: ASSPAGAGTGELF
V: TRBV7-3; CDR3: ASSLGVAGDPDNEQF
V: TRBV5-1; CDR3: ASSLSLAGETQY
V: TRBV7-6; CDR3: ASSLLAEPSTDTQY
V: TRBV6-5; CDR3: ASTPRGTSAF
V: TRBV30; CDR3: AWSLGGRNQPQH
V: TRBV7-7; CDR3: ASSRGLAVYNEQF
V: TRBV5-1; CDR3: ASKSGAPTSEQY
V: TRBV19; CDR3: ASSIGTGYSNQPQH
V: TRBV6-1; CDR3: ASSVLDRVGGYT
V: TRBV13; CDR3: ASSLRTSGGNEQF
V: TRBV4-3; CDR3: ASSFQGADTEAF
V: TRBV6-5; CDR3: ASRSGGVTGELF
V: TRBV19; CDR3: ASSIDRSGNGEAF
V: TRBV5-1; CDR3: ASSLSGSQETQY
V: TRBV5-6; CDR3: ASSFGERGHIQY
V: TRBV18; CDR3: ASSPQRDRASSEAF
V: TRBV9; CDR3: ASSPSGGASTDTQY
V: TRBV4-3; CDR3: ASSQDPRDSPLH
V: TRBV4-1; CDR3: ASSSSGGFTGNTIY
V: TRBV4-2; CDR3: ASSLLLEGQGGYT
V: TRBV27; CDR3: ASSLSPFSSYNSPLH
V: TRBV11-2; CDR3: ASSLAGGFTTDTQY